This T cell receptor beta chain was documented in a study of CD8 T cells in ankylosing spondylitis. Findings and caveats of the study: As for the disease-linked clones, they showed a CD8+ phenotype and occurred at relatively low frequencies in peripheral blood. There was reportedly significant enrichment of clones that were disease-linked in matched ankylosing spondylitis synovial fluid. In ankylosing spondylitis blood, a motif of eight highly homologous TCR beta variants appeared characteristic. Reactive arthritis synovial fluid and blood were previously reported to contain some motif variants.

This clonotype was seen repeatedly, ten times or more. Its antigen remains unidentified. The length of the CDR3 is 15 residues. V was pared by 6 bases and J by 6 bases, with 19 bases between. Germline lookup yields CDR1 SGDLS and CDR2 YYNGEE. TCRdb called the 5' RACE reads again in MiXCR, with one record for every CDR3 protein. The data show approximately 42,000 distinct CDR3 sequences, around 3.8% seen once. The material sequenced was blood, either unsorted or a sorted T cell fraction (not recorded which). The TCR comes from a female donor with ankylosing spondylitis or in good health (not recorded which). The rearrangement uses TRBV9 and TRBJ2-1, with unresolved D. Written as DNA, the CDR3 is TGTGCCAGCACCCTCACTACCTCGACCTCCAATGAGCAGTTCTTC. Translating it yields CASTLTTSTSNEQFF.